Sequencing of this T cell receptor beta chain was carried out in a study of blood T cell repertoires in COVID-19. Background on the study: Samples of COVID-19 (acute and convalescent) were obtained from the United States, Italy and Spain.

This CDR3 contains 15 residues. Germline V CDR1 and CDR2: SGHVS, FQNEAQ. V lost 3 bases to trimming and J lost 1 base, with 10 bases between them. Sequenced by immunoSEQ multiplex PCR; TCRdb stores in-frame clones only, minus some. Of about 210,000 clones in the sample, about 81% were seen once. V gene TRBV7-8 combines with J gene TRBJ1-5; no definite D call. This TCR was recovered from a woman aged 55 to 70 with COVID-19, enrolled during active disease. Sequenced material: peripheral blood. CDR3 nucleotide sequence: TGTGCCAGCAGCTTTCTGACGGGAAGCAATCAGCCCCAGCATTTT. It is translated as CASSFLTGSNQPQHF.